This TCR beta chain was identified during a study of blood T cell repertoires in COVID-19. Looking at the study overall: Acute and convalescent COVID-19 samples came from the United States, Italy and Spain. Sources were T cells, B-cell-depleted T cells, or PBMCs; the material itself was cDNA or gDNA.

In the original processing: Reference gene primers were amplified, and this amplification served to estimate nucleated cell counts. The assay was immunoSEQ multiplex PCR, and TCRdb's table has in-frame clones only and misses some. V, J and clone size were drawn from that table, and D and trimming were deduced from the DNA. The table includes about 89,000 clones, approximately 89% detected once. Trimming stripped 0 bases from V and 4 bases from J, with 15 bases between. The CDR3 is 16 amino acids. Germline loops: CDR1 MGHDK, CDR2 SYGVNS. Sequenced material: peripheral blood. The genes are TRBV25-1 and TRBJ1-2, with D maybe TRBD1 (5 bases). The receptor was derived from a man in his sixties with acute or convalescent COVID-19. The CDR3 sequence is CASSEYGGRPPYGYTF. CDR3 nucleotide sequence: TGTGCCAGCAGTGAATACGGGGGAAGACCCCCCTATGGCTACACCTTC.